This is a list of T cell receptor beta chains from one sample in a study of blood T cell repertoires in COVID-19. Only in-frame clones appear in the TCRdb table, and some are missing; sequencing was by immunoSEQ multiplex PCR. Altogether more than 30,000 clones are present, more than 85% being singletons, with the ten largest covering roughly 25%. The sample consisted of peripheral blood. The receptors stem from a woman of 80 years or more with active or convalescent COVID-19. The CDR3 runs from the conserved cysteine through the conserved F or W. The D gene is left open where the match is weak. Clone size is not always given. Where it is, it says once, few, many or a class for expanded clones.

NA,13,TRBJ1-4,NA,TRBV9,CASSARGSEKLFF,TGTGCCAGCAGCGCACGAGGTAGCGAAAAACTGTTTTTT
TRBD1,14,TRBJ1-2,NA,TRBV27,CASSTGTEVYGYTF,TGTGCCAGCAGTACTGGGACAGAGGTCTATGGCTACACCTTC
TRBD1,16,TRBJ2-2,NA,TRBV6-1,CASSEWDRVYTGELFF,TGTGCCAGCAGTGAGTGGGACAGGGTTTACACCGGGGAGCTGTTTTTT
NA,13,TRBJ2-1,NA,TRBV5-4,CASSKGGSNEQFF,TGTGCCAGCAGCAAGGGGGGGAGTAATGAGCAGTTCTTC
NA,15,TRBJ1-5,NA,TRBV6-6,CASSYQTGSNQPQHF,TGTGCCAGCAGTTACCAGACAGGTAGTAATCAGCCCCAGCATTTT
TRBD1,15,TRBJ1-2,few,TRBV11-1,CASAQTGTGIYGYTF,TGTGCCAGCGCCCAAACCGGGACAGGGATCTATGGCTACACCTTC
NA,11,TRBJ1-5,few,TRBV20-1,CSAAGDQPQHF,TGCAGTGCGGCAGGGGATCAGCCCCAGCATTTT
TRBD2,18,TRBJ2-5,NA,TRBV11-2,CASMPGASGGPIQETQYF,TGTGCCAGCATGCCCGGGGCTAGCGGGGGGCCAATCCAAGAGACCCAGTACTTC
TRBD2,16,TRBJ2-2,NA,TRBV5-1,CASEDNLAGGPGELFF,TGCGCCAGCGAGGACAATTTAGCGGGGGGTCCCGGGGAGCTGTTTTTT
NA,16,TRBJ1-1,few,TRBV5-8,CASSTMVAQGNTEAFF,TGTGCCAGCAGCACGATGGTAGCCCAGGGGAACACTGAAGCTTTCTTT
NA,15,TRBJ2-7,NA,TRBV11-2,CASSLDPYSGWEQYF,TGTGCCAGCAGCTTAGACCCTTACTCGGGATGGGAGCAGTACTTC
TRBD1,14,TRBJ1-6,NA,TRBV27,CASSGTGGFSPLHF,TGTGCCAGCAGTGGGACAGGGGGCTTTTCACCCCTCCACTTT
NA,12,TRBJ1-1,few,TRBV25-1,CASTGILTEAFF,TGTGCCAGCACAGGCATTCTCACTGAAGCTTTCTTT
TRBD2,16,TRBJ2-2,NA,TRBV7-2,CASSLPGLVRSGELFF,TGTGCCAGCAGCTTACCGGGACTAGTGAGGAGCGGGGAGCTGTTTTTT
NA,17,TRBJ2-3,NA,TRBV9,CASSVAVGGSTTDTQYF,TGTGCCAGCAGCGTAGCGGTGGGAGGATCGACCACAGATACGCAGTATTTT
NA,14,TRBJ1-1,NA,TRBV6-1,CASSEVEGYTEAFF,TGTGCCAGCAGTGAAGTGGAGGGCTACACTGAAGCTTTCTTT
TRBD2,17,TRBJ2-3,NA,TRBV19,CASSIGLAGTSTDTQYF,TGTGCCAGTAGTATCGGGCTAGCGGGGACCTCCACAGATACGCAGTATTTT
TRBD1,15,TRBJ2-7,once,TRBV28,CASSLPGTGGGEQYF,TGTGCCAGCAGTCTACCCGGGACAGGGGGCGGCGAGCAGTACTTC